This is a list of T cell receptor beta chains from one sample in a study of blood T cell repertoires in COVID-19. Using immunoSEQ multiplex PCR, the repertoire was profiled, and TCRdb retains in-frame clones only, with some absent. This sample has approximately 97,000 clones; approximately 84% occur once, and the top ten carry around 4%. The sample was peripheral blood. The receptors originated from a human donor in a cohort sampled during active COVID-19. Each CDR3 is given with its conserved first and last residue. Fields, in order: J gene, V gene, CDR3 protein.

>TRBJ2-1|TRBV24-1
CATSAGTEGHYNEQFF
>TRBJ2-1|TRBV3-1/TRBV3-2
CASSPLGGSAQQQFF
>TRBJ2-1|TRBV9
CASARVSSYNEQFF
>TRBJ1-1|TRBV6-1
CASSEARGGAAEAFF
>TRBJ1-4|TRBV7-2
CASSPPGWENEKLFF
>TRBJ2-6|TRBV7-3
CASSLSGRGSSGANVLTF
>TRBJ2-7|TRBV7-8
CASSLAGTGSHGEQYF
>TRBJ2-7|TRBV11-1
CASSRTYYEQYF
>TRBJ2-7|TRBV5-1
CASSVDRGAYEQYF
>TRBJ1-1|TRBV10-3
CAITPGQGAEAFF
>TRBJ2-3|TRBV12-5
CASGSGLAGSTDTQYF
>TRBJ2-5|TRBV27
CASGRTSGGRGETQYF